One and the same sample provided the 10 T cell receptor beta chains below, sequenced in a study of identical twins' blood T cells. MiXCR, run by TCRdb on the 5' RACE reads, gives a single entry per CDR3 protein. This table has 400,000 or so distinct CDR3 sequences, about 28% appearing once. Sequencing input: PBMCs. These receptors were collected from a woman between 18 and 50 years old in good health.

The V and J genes are TRBV20-1 and TRBJ2-2; 7 nucleotides align to TRBD1. From germline, CDR1 is DFQATT and CDR2 SNEGSKA (reference sequence). The CDR3 extends over 14 amino acids. The J segment lost 5 bases and the V segment lost 5 bases, leaving 8 bases of the junction unmatched. The CDR3 sequence: CSAEDRAQTGELFF. The CDR3 nucleotides are TGCAGTGCTGAAGACAGGGCCCAAACCGGGGAGCTGTTTTTT.

The rearrangement joins TRBV21-1 to TRBJ2-3; TRBD1 was called by the table and not checked on the DNA. TRBV21-1 is reported as a pseudogene. The CDR3 is 14 residues long. The CDR3 loop is CALEGANLTDTQYF. The CDR3 DNA sequence: TGTGCCCTCGAGGGGGCTAATTTGACAGATACGCAGTATTTT.

This chain joins TRBV19 and TRBJ1-1; no clear D. Germline V gives CDR1 LNHDA, CDR2 SQIVND (reference sequence). With 7 bases removed from V and 0 bases from J, the gap between germline ends came to 12 bases. The CDR3 is 14 residues long. The CDR3: CASKIAGMNTEAFF. DNA of the CDR3: TGTGCCAGTAAGATTGCGGGGATGAACACTGAAGCTTTCTTT.

This clonotype was recorded a few times. V is TRBV20-1 and J is TRBJ1-2; D remains ambiguous. Germline loops: CDR1 DFQATT, CDR2 SNEGSKA (reference sequence). This CDR3 spans 13 amino acids. Deletions cut 1 base from V and 4 bases from J, with 10 bases between. CDR3 bases: TGCAGTGCTAGAGCTGATCAGACCTATGGCTACACCTTC. Protein: CSARADQTYGYTF.

This chain joins TRBV3-1 and TRBJ2-1; TRBD2 matches at 7 bases. The CDR3 runs 18 residues. V dropped 3 bases and J dropped 0; count of bases not matched to a gene: 11. Looked up from germline, CDR1 is LGHDT and CDR2 is YNNKEL (reference sequence). This CDR3 reads CASSQPLTSWSSYNEQFF. In DNA, the CDR3 is TGTGCCAGCAGCCAGCCCTTGACTAGCTGGAGCTCCTACAATGAGCAGTTCTTC.

The J gene is TRBJ1-2, the V gene TRBV7-9; no clear D. Looked up from germline, CDR1 is SEHNR and CDR2 is FQNEAQ (reference sequence). Trimming took off 3 bases at V and 5 bases at J, with 13 bases between the two ends. CDR3 length: 14 amino acids. CDR3 loop: CASSLLSVVYGYTF. CDR3 bases: TGTGCCAGCAGCTTGCTTTCAGTGGTTTATGGCTACACCTTC.

This clonotype was counted between two and nine times. The V and J genes are TRBV7-9 and TRBJ2-3, with TRBD1 matching 10 bases. V lost 3 bases, J lost 6 bases, and 6 bases stayed unmatched. Germline CDR1 reads SEHNR; CDR2 reads FQNEAQ (reference sequence). This CDR3 region has 15 residues. The CDR3 DNA reads as TGTGCCAGCAGCTTCGGACAGGGGGGGATGGATACGCAGTATTTT. This gives the protein CASSFGQGGMDTQYF.

The rearrangement links TRBV27 to TRBJ1-4; D is perhaps TRBD1 (5 bases). V lost 2 bases, J lost 4 bases, and 17 bases lay in between. CDR1 MNHEY and CDR2 SMNVEV come from the germline V gene (reference sequence). This CDR3 comprises 17 residues. CDR3 nucleotides: TGTGCCAGCAGTTTAACGGGACGGGGAGGGCTTAATGAAAAACTGTTTTTT. As protein: CASSLTGRGGLNEKLFF.

There are a few counts of this clonotype. The chain couples TRBV5-1 to TRBJ1-2; the D gene is possibly TRBD1 (5 bases). Germline lookup yields CDR1 SGHRS and CDR2 YFSETQ. V lost 4 bases and J lost 2, with 15 bases in between. This CDR3 is 15 amino acids long. CDR3 region: CASSPNPGTNYGYTF. CDR3 DNA sequence: TGCGCCAGCAGCCCCAATCCGGGGACGAACTATGGCTACACCTTC. Together with reference TRBV5-1 and TRBJ1-2, the CDR3 gives the full variable domain: KAGVTQTPRYLIKTRGQQVTLSCSPISGHRSVSWYQQTPGQGLQFLFEYFSETQRNKGNFPGRFSGRQFSNSRSEMNVSTLELGDSALYLCASSPNPGTNYGYTFGSGTRLTVV.

Of note for this clonotype: Because the CDR3 is missing its conserved closing phenylalanine or tryptophan, this is likely a read error. V usage is TRBV6-2 or TRBV6-3 and J usage is TRBJ2-2; D could derive from TRBD1 or TRBD2 (5 bases each). The CDR3 contains 14 residues. Trimming removed 2 bases at V and 6 bases at J, with 10 bases between. In germline, CDR1 is MNHEY, CDR2 SVGEGT. DNA of the CDR3: TGTGCCAGCAGTTACCAGGGAGTGGCCGGGGAGCTGTTTCTT. This translates into CASSYQGVAGELFL.